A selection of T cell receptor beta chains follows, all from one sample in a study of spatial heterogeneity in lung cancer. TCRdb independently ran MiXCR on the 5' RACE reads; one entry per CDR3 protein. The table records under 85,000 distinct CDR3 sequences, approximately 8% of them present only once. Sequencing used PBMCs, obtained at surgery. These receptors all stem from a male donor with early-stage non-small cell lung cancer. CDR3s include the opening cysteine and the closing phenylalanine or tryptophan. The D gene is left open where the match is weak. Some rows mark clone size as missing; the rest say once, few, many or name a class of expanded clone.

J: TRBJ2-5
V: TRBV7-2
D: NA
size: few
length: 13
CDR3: CASSLNRRETQYF
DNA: TGTGCCAGCAGCTTAAACAGAAGAGAGACCCAGTACTTC

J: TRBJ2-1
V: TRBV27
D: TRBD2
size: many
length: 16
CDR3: CASSSWSGGWYNEQFF
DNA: TGTGCCAGCAGTTCCTGGTCGGGAGGTTGGTACAATGAGCAGTTCTTC

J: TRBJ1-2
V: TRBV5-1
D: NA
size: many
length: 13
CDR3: CASSLDTDYGYTF
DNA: TGCGCCAGCAGCTTGGACACGGACTATGGCTACACCTTC

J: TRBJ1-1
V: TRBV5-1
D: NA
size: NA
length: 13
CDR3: CASSLAGTVEAFF
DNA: TGCGCCAGCAGCTTGGCCGGGACCGTTGAAGCTTTCTTT

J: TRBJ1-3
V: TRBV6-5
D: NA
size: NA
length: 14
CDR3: CASKVQSSGNTIYF
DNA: TGTGCCAGCAAGGTACAGAGCTCTGGAAACACCATATATTTT

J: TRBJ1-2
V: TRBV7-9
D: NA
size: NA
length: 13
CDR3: CASSTDGLDGYTF
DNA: TGTGCCAGCAGCACGGACGGATTAGATGGCTACACCTTC

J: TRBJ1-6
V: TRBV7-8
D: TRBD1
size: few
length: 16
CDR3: CASRSDRTTYNSPLHF
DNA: TGTGCCAGCAGATCGGACAGGACGACATATAATTCACCCCTCCACTTT

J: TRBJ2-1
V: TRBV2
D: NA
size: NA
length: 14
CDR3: CASSRTASMDEQFF
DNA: TGTGCCAGCAGTAGGACAGCGTCCATGGATGAGCAGTTCTTC

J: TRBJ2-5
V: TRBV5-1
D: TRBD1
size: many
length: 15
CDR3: CASSPGTAPGETQYF
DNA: TGCGCCAGCAGCCCCGGGACAGCGCCTGGGGAGACCCAGTACTTC

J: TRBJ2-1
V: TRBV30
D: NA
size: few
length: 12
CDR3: CAWSRTYNEQFF
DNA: TGTGCCTGGAGTAGGACATACAATGAGCAGTTCTTC

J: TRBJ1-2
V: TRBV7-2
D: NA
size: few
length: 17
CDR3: CASSPGPDRTFNYGYTF
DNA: TGTGCCAGCAGCCCTGGCCCCGACAGGACCTTTAACTATGGCTACACCTTC

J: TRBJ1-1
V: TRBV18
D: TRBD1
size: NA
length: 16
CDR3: CASSPPGRGGGTEAFF
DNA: TGTGCCAGCTCACCACCCGGCAGGGGGGGCGGCACTGAAGCTTTCTTT

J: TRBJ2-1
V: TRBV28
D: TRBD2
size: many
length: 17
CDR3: CASSPGLAGVSYNEQFF
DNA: TGTGCCAGCAGTCCCGGACTAGCGGGAGTCTCCTACAATGAGCAGTTCTTC

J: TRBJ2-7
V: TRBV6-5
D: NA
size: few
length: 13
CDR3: CASRTLIGYEQYF
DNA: TGTGCCAGCAGAACCCTTATCGGTTACGAGCAGTACTTC

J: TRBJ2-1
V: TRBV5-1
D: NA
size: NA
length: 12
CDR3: CASSEQGREQFF
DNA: TGCGCCAGCAGCGAACAGGGACGTGAGCAGTTCTTC

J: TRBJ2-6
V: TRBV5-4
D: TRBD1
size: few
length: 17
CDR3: CASSPGQGMYGANVLTF
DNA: TGTGCCAGCAGCCCGGGACAGGGGATGTACGGGGCCAACGTCCTGACTTTC

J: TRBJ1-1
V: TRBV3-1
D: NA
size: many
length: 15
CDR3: CASSQDLGGATEAFF
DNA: TGTGCCAGCAGCCAAGATCTCGGAGGTGCAACTGAAGCTTTCTTT

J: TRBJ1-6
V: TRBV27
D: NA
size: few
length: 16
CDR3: CASSLSASSYNSPLHF
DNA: TGTGCCAGCAGTTTATCTGCCAGCTCCTATAATTCACCCCTCCACTTT

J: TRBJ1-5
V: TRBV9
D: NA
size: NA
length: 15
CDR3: CASSVAGDRDQPQHF
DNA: TGTGCCAGCAGCGTAGCTGGGGATAGGGATCAGCCCCAGCATTTT

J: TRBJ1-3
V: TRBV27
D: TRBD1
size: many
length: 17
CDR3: CASSLRPGTGSGNTIYF
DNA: TGTGCCAGCAGTTTACGTCCCGGGACAGGGTCTGGAAACACCATATATTTT

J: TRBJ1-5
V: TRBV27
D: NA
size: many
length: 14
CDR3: CASTPSGGGQPQHF
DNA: TGTGCCAGCACTCCATCGGGGGGCGGACAGCCCCAGCATTTT

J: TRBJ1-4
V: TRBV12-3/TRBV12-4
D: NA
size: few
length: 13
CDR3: CASSSRDPGRLFF
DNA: TGTGCCAGCAGTTCCCGGGACCCAGGACGACTGTTTTTT

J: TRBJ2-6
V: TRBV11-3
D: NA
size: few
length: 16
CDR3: CASSLGRGTGANVLTF
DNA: TGTGCCAGCAGCTTGGGCAGGGGTACTGGGGCCAACGTCCTGACTTTC

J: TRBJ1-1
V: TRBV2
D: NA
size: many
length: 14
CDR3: CASSEIGGDTEAFF
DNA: TGTGCCAGCAGTGAAATAGGGGGGGACACTGAAGCTTTCTTT

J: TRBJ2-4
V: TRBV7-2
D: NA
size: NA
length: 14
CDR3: CASSSTGQGDIQYF
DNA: TGTGCCAGCAGCTCCACAGGGCAGGGTGACATTCAGTACTTC

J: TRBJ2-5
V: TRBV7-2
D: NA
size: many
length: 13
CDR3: CASSFMYQETQYF
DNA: TGTGCCAGCAGCTTCATGTACCAAGAGACCCAGTACTTC

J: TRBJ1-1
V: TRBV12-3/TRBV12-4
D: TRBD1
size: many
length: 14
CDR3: CASSFKGGDTEAFF
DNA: TGTGCCAGCAGCTTTAAAGGGGGCGACACTGAAGCTTTCTTT

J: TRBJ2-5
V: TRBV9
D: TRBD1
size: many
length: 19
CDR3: CASSVGGPGQGVSPETQYF
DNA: TGTGCCAGCAGCGTTGGGGGACCGGGACAGGGAGTTTCGCCAGAGACCCAGTACTTC

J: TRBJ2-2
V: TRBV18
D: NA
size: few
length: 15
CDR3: CASSPGTKNTGELFF
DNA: TGTGCCAGCTCACCAGGGACAAAGAACACCGGGGAGCTGTTTTTT

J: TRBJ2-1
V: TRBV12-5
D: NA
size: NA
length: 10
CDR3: CASGTNEQFF
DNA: TGTGCTAGTGGCACGAATGAGCAGTTCTTC

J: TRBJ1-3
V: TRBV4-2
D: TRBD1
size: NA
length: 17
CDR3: CASSQVRGGGFGNTIYF
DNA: TGTGCCAGCAGCCAAGTACGTGGAGGGGGCTTTGGAAACACCATATATTTT

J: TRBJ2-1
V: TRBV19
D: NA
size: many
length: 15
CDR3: CASSSGIGSFDEQFF
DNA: TGTGCCAGTAGTTCTGGGATCGGTTCGTTTGATGAGCAGTTCTTC

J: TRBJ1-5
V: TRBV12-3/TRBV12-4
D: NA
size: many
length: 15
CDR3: CASSFDPGSNQPQHF
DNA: TGTGCCAGCAGTTTTGACCCGGGTAGCAATCAGCCCCAGCATTTT

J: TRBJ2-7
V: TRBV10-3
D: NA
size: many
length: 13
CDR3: CAISEGVGNEQYF
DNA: TGTGCCATCAGTGAGGGGGTGGGGAACGAGCAGTACTTC

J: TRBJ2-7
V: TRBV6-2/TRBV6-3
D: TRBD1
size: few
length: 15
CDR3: CASSGPGQGKYEQYF
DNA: TGTGCCAGCAGTGGGCCGGGACAGGGTAAATACGAGCAGTACTTC

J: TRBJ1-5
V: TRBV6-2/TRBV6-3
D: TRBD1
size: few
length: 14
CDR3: CASRQGQLPWPQHF
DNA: TGTGCCAGCAGACAGGGACAGTTGCCTTGGCCCCAGCATTTT

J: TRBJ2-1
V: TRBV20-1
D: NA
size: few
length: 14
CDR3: CSARPPGSYNEQFF
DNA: TGCAGTGCTAGACCGCCCGGTTCCTACAATGAGCAGTTCTTC

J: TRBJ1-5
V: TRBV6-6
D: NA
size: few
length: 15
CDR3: CASQDGGAPNQPQHF
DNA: TGTGCCAGCCAAGATGGGGGGGCGCCTAATCAGCCCCAGCATTTT

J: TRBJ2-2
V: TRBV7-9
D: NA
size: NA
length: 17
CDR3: CASTFNNSHWNTGELFF
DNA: TGTGCCAGCACCTTCAATAATTCCCACTGGAACACCGGGGAGCTGTTTTTT

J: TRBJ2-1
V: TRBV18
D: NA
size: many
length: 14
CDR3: CASSLMSSYNEQFF
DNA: TGTGCCAGCTCACTTATGAGCTCCTACAATGAGCAGTTCTTC

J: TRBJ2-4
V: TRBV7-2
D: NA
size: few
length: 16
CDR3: CASSLYTGPAKNIQYF
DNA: TGTGCCAGCAGCTTGTATACAGGGCCAGCCAAAAACATTCAGTACTTC

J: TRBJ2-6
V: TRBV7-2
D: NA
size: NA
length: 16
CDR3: CASSPYRSSGANVLTF
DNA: TGTGCCAGCAGCCCGTATCGGAGCTCTGGGGCCAACGTCCTGACTTTC

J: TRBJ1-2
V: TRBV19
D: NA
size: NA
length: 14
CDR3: CASTVGRERAGYTF
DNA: TGTGCCAGTACGGTGGGCAGGGAAAGAGCTGGCTACACCTTC

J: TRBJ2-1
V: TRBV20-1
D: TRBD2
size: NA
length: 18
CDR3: CSARDPRTSGIKINEQFF
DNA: TGCAGTGCTAGAGATCCTAGAACTAGCGGGATCAAGATCAATGAGCAGTTCTTC

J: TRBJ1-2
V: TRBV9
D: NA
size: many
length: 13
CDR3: CASSTLSGDGYTF
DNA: TGTGCCAGCAGTACCCTCTCCGGGGATGGCTACACCTTC

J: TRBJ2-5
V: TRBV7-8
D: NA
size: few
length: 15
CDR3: CASSLITAGQETQYF
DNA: TGTGCCAGCAGCTTAATAACCGCCGGCCAAGAGACCCAGTACTTC

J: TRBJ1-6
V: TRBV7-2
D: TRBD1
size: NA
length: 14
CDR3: CASSSTGGRSPLHF
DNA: TGTGCCAGCAGCTCGACAGGGGGGAGGTCACCCCTCCACTTT

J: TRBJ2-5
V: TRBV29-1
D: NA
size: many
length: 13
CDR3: CSVERGRLETQYF
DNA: TGCAGCGTTGAACGGGGACGGCTAGAGACCCAGTACTTC

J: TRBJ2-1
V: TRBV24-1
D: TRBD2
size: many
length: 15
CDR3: CATSETSLSYNEQFF
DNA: TGTGCCACCAGTGAGACTAGCCTTTCCTACAATGAGCAGTTCTTC

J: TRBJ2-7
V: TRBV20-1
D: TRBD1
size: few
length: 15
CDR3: CSATGQGPIPYEQYF
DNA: TGCAGTGCCACCGGACAGGGCCCCATTCCCTACGAGCAGTACTTC

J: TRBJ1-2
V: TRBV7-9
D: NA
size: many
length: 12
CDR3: CASRSGIGGYTF
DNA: TGTGCCAGCAGAAGCGGGATCGGCGGCTACACCTTC

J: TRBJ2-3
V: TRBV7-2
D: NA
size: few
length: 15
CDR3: CASSPQVGEADTQYF
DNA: TGTGCCAGCAGCCCCCAGGTGGGGGAGGCAGATACGCAGTATTTT

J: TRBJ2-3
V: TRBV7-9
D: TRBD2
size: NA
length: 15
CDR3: CASSPPAAGGHTQYF
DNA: TGTGCCAGCAGCCCTCCCGCGGCGGGAGGTCATACGCAGTATTTT

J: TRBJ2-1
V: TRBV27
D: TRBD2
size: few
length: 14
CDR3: CASGRGDLYNEQFF
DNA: TGTGCCAGCGGCCGGGGGGACCTCTACAATGAGCAGTTCTTC

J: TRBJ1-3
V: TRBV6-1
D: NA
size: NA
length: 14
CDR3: CASSMDRLGNTIYF
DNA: TGTGCCAGCAGTATGGACAGATTGGGAAACACCATATATTTT

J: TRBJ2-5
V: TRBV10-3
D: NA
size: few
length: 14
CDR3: CAISESVGTETQYF
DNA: TGTGCCATCAGTGAGTCGGTAGGGACGGAGACCCAGTACTTC

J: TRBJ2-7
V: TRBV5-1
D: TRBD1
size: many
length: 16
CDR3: CASSGISRGRFSEQYF
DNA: TGCGCCAGCAGCGGAATATCCAGGGGGCGCTTTTCCGAGCAGTACTTC

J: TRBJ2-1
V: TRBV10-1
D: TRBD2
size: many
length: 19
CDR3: CASSDQGLAGGSVGNEQFF
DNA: TGCGCCAGCAGCGATCAGGGTTTAGCGGGAGGTTCCGTGGGGAATGAGCAGTTCTTC